The clone carrying this T cell receptor beta chain was picked up many times. Antigen: not known. Amplified regions were TCR beta CDR3 sequences from RNA transcripts. First-round RT-PCR targeting the TCR CDR3 was performed with the HTBI primer set. TCRdb re-analysed the multiplex PCR reads in MiXCR, keeping a single row per CDR3 protein. The table has hundreds of thousands of distinct CDR3 sequences, approximately 14% seen once; the top ten hold roughly a quarter. Germline loops: CDR1 MDHEN, CDR2 SYDVKM. The V end lost 7 bases, the J end lost 3 bases, and 6 bases lay between the germline ends. The CDR3 runs 11 residues. The entry originates in a study of T cells in Graves' hyperthyroidism and ophthalmopathy. Study-wide results and caveats: Blood held most thyroid clonotypes expanded above 0.001 frequency.

For the diagnoses, clinical symptoms, serum thyroxine and TRAb, thyroid ultrasound and orbital computed tomography were used. The blood sample predates any ophthalmopathy symptoms, coming from first hyperthyroidism diagnosis. The chain uses TRBV28 and TRBJ1-1, with D unclear. The origin of this receptor is a woman aged 18-30 years with Graves' hyperthyroidism that later progressed to Graves' ophthalmopathy. The sequenced material came from blood. The CDR3 protein is CASNSHTEAFF. DNA of the CDR3: TGTGCCAGCAATTCCCACACTGAAGCTTTCTTT.